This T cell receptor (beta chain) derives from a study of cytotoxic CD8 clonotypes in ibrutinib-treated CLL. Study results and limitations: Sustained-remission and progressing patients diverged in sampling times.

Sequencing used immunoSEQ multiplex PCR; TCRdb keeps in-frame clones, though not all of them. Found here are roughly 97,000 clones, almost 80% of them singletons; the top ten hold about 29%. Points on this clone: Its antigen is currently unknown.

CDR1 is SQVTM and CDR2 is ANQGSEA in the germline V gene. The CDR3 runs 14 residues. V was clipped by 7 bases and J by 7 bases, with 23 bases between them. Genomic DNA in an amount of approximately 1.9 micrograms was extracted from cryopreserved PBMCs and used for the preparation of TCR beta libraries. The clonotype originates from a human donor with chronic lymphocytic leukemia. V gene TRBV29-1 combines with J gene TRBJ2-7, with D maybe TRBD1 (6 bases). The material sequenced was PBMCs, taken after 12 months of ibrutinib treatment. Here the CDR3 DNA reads TGCAGCGCAGCAGGGGACGTAGCTAGATCTGAGCAGTACTTC. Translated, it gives CSAAGDVARSEQYF.